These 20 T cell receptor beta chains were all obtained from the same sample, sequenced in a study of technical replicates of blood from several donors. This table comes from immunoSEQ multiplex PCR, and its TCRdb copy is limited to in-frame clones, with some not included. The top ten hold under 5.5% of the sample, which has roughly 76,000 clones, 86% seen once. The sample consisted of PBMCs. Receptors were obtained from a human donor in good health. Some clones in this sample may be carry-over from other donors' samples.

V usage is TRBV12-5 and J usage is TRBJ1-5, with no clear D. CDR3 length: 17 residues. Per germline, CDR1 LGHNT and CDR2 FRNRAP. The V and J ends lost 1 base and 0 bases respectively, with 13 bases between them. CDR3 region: CASGLDGSEYSNQPQHF. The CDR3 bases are TGTGCTAGTGGTTTGGATGGGAGTGAATATAGCAATCAGCCCCAGCATTTT.

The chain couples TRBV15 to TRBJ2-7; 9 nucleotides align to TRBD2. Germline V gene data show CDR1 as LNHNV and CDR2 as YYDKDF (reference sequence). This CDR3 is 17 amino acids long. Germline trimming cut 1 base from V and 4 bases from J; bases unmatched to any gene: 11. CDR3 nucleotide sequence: TGTGCCACCAGCAGAGGTTCCGGGGCTAGCGGGACTTACGAGCAGTACTTC. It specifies CATSRGSGASGTYEQYF.

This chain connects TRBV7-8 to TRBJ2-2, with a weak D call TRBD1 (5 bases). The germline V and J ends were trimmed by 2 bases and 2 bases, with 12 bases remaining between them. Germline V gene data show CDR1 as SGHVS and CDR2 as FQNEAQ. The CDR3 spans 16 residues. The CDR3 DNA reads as TGTGCCAGCAGCTTACCAGGGCGGAGTAACACCGGGGAGCTGTTTTTT. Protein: CASSLPGRSNTGELFF.

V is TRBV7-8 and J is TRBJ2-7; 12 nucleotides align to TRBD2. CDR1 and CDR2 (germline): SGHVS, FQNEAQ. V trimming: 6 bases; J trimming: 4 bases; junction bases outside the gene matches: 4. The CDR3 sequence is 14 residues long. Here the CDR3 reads CASRLAGGPYEQYF. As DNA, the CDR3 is TGTGCCAGCAGGCTAGCGGGAGGGCCTTACGAGCAGTACTTC.

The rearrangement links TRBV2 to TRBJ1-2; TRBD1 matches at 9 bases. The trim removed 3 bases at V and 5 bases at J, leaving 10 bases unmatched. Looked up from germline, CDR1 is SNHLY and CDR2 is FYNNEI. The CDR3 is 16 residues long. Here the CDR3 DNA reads TGTGCCAGCAGTGATCGTTGGACAGGGGTCTTGTATGGCTACACCTTC. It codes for CASSDRWTGVLYGYTF.

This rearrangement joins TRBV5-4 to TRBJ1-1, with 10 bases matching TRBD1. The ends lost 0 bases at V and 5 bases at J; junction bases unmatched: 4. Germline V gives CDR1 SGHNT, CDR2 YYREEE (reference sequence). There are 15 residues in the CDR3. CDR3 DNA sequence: TGTGCCAGCAGCTTGGTGACAGGGGGCTTTACTGAAGCTTTCTTT. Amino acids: CASSLVTGGFTEAFF.

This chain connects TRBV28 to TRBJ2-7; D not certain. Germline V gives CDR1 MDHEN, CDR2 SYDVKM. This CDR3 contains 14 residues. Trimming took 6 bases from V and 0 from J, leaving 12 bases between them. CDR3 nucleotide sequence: TGTGCCAGCAGCCCCGTTCCCAGCTCCTACGAGCAGTACTTC. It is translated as CASSPVPSSYEQYF. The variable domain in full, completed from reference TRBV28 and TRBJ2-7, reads DVKVTQSSRYLVKRTGEKVFLECVQDMDHENMFWYRQDPGLGLRLIYFSYDVKMKEKGDIPEGYSVSREKKERFSLILESASTNQTSMYLCASSPVPSSYEQYFGPGTRLTVT.

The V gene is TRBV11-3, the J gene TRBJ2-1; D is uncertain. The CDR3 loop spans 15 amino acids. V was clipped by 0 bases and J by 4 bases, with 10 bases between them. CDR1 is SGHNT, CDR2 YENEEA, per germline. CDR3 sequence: CASSLDGDSYNEQFF. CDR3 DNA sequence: TGTGCCAGCAGCTTAGACGGCGACTCTTACAATGAGCAGTTCTTC.

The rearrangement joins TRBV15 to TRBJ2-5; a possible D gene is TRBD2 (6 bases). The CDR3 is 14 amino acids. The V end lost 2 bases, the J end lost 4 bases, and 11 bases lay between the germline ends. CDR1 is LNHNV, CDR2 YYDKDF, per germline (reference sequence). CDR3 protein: CATSRPPGGETQYF. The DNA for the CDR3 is TGTGCCACCAGCAGACCCCCCGGGGGAGAGACCCAGTACTTC.

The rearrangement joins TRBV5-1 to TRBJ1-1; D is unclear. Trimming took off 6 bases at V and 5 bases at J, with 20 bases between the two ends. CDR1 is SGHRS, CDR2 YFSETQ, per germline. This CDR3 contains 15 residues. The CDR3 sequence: CASKEFSSLGTEAFF. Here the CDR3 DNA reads TGCGCCAGCAAGGAGTTTTCCAGCCTCGGGACTGAAGCTTTCTTT.

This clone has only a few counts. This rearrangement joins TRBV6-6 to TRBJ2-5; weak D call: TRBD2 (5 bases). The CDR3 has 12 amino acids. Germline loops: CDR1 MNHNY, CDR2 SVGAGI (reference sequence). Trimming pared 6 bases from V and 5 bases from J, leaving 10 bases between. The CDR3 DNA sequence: TGTGCCAGCAGGGACTCCAGGGAGACCCAGTACTTC. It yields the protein CASRDSRETQYF.

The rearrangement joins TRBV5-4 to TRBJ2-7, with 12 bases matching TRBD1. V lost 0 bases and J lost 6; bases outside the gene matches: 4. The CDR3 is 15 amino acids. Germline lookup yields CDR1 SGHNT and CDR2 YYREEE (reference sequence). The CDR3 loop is CASSLVGQGAFEQYF. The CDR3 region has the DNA TGTGCCAGCAGCTTGGTGGGACAGGGGGCGTTCGAGCAGTACTTC.

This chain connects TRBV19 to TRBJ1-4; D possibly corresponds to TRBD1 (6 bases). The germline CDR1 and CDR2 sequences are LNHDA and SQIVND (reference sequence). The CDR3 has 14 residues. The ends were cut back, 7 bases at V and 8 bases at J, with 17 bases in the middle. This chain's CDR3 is CASTQGGNGEKLFF. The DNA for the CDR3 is TGTGCCAGTACCCAAGGGGGTAACGGGGAAAAACTGTTTTTT. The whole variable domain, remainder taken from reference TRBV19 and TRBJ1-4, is DGGITQSPKYLFRKEGQNVTLSCEQNLNHDAMYWYRQDPGQGLRLIYYSQIVNDFQKGDIAEGYSVSREKKESFPLTVTSAQKNPTAFYLCASTQGGNGEKLFFGSGTQLSVL.

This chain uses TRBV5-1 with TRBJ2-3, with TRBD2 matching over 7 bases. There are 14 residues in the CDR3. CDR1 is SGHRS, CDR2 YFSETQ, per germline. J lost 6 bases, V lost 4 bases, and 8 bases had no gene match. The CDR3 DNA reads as TGCGCCAGCAGCACCCGGACTAGTTTGGATACGCAGTATTTT. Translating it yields CASSTRTSLDTQYF. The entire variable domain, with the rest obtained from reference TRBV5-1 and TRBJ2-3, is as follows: KAGVTQTPRYLIKTRGQQVTLSCSPISGHRSVSWYQQTPGQGLQFLFEYFSETQRNKGNFPGRFSGRQFSNSRSEMNVSTLELGDSALYLCASSTRTSLDTQYFGPGTRLTVL.

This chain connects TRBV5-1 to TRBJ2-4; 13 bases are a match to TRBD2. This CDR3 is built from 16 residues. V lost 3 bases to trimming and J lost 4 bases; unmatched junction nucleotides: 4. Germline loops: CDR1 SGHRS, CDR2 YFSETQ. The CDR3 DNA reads TGCGCCAGCAGCTCGGGACTAGCGGGGATGAAAAACATTCAGTACTTC. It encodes CASSSGLAGMKNIQYF.

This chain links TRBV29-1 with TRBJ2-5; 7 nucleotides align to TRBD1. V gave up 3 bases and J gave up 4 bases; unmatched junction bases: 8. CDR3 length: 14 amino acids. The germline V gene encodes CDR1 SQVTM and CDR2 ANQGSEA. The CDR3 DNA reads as TGCAGCGTTGATGGACAGGAAGGCCCAGAGACCCAGTACTTC. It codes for CSVDGQEGPETQYF.

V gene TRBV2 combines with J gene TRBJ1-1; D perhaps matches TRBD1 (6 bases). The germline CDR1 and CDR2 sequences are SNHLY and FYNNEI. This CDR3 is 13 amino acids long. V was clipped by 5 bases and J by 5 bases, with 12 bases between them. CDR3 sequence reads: CASSQQGYTEAFF. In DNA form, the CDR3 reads TGTGCCAGCAGTCAACAGGGTTATACTGAAGCTTTCTTT.

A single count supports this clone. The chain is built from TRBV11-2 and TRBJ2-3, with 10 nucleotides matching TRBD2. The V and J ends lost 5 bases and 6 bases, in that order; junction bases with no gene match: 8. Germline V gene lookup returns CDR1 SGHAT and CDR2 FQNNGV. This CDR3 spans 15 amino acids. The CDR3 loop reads CASSPGLAMVDTQYF. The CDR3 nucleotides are TGTGCCAGCAGCCCGGGACTAGCGATGGTGGATACGCAGTATTTT. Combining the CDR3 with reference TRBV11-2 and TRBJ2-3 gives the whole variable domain EAGVAQSPRYKIIEKRQSVAFWCNPISGHATLYWYQQILGQGPKLLIQFQNNGVVDDSQLPKDRFSAERLKGVDSTLKIQPAKLEDSAVYLCASSPGLAMVDTQYFGPGTRLTVL.

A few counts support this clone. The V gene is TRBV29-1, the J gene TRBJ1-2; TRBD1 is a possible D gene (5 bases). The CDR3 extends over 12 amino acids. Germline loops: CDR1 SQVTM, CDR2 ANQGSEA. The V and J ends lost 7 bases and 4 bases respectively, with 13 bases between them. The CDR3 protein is CSAQGLGYGYTF. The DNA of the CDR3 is TGCAGCGCGCAGGGTTTAGGCTATGGCTACACCTTC.

In DNA form, the CDR3 reads TGTGCCAGTAGCTTACAGGGGGCTAGGGACATTCAGTACTTC. Encoded protein: CASSLQGARDIQYF. The V call is TRBV19, the J call TRBJ2-4; 9 bases are a match to TRBD1. Germline V gives CDR1 LNHDA, CDR2 SQIVND (reference sequence). J gave up 8 bases and V 6 bases, and 8 bases lay outside the gene matches. The CDR3 is 14 amino acids.